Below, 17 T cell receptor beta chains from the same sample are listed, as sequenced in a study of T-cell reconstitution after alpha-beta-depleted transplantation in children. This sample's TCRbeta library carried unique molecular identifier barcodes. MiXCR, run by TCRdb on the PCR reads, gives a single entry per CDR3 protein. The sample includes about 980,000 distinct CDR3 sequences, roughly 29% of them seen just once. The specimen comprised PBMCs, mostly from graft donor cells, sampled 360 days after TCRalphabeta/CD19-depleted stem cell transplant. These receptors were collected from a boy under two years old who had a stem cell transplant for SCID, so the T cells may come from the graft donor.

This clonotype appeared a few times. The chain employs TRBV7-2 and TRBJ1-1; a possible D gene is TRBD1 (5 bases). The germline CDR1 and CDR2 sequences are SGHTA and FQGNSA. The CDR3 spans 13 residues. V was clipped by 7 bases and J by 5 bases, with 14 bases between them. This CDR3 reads CASTRLGVTEAFF. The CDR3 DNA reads TGTGCCAGCACCCGGTTGGGGGTTACTGAAGCTTTCTTT.

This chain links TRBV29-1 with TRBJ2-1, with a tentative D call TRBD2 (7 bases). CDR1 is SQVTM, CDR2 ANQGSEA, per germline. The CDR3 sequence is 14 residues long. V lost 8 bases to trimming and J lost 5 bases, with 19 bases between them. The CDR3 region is CSMRAGAFNNEQFF. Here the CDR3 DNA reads TGCAGCATGCGGGCGGGGGCATTTAACAATGAGCAGTTCTTC.

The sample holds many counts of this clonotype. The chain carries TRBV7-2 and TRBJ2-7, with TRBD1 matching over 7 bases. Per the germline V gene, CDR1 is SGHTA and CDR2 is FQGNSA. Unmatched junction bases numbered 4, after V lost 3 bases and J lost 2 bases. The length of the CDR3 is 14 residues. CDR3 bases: TGTGCCAGCAGCTTCGGGACAGCGACCTACGAGCAGTACTTC. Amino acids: CASSFGTATYEQYF.

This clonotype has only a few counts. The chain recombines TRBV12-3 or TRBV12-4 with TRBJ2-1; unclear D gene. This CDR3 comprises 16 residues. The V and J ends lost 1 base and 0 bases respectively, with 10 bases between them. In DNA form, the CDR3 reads TGTGCCAGCAGTTTAGACGGGCGGAGCTCCTACAATGAGCAGTTCTTC. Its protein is CASSLDGRSSYNEQFF.

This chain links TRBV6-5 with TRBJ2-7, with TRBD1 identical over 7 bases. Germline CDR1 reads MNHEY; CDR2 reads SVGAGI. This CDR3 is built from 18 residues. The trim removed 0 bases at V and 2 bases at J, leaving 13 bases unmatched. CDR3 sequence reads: CASSYSLDPEGAPYEQYF. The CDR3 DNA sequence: TGTGCCAGCAGTTACTCCCTCGATCCTGAGGGGGCCCCCTACGAGCAGTACTTC.

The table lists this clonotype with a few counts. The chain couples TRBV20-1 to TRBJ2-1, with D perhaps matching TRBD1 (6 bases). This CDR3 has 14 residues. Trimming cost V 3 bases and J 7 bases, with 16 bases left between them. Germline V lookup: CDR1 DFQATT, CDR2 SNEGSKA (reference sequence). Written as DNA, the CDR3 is TGCAGTGCTAGTCTATGGACAGAGGCTAATGAGCAGTTCTTC. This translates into CSASLWTEANEQFF.

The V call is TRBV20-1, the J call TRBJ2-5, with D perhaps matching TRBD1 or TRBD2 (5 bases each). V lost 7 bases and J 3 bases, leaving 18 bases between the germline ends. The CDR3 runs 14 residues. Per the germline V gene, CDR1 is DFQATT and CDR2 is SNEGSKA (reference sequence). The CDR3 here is CSVRKRGGKETQYF. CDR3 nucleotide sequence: TGCAGTGTTCGTAAGCGTGGGGGAAAAGAGACCCAGTACTTC.

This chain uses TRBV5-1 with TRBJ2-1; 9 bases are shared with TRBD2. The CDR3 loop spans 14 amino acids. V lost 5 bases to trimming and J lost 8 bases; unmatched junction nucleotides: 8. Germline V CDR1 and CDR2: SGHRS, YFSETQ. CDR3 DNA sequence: TGCGCCAGCAGAGAGCTAGCGGGGACGGATGAGCAGTTCTTC. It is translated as CASRELAGTDEQFF.

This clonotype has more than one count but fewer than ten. This CDR3 is CASSRGGGGRNEQFF. CDR3 coding DNA: TGTGCCAGCAGCCGGGGAGGGGGGGGCAGGAATGAGCAGTTCTTC. This chain joins TRBV3-1 and TRBJ2-1, with D tentatively TRBD2 (7 bases). The germline V and J ends were trimmed by 4 bases and 7 bases, with 17 bases remaining between them. The germline CDR1 and CDR2 sequences are LGHDT and YNNKEL (reference sequence). This CDR3 comprises 15 residues.

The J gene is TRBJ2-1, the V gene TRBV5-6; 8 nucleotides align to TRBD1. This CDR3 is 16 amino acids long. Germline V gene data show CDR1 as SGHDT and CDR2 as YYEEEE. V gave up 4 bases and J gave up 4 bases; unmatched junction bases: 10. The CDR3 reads CASSRGGQGLYNEQFF. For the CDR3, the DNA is TGTGCCAGCAGCCGGGGAGGACAGGGTCTTTACAATGAGCAGTTCTTC.

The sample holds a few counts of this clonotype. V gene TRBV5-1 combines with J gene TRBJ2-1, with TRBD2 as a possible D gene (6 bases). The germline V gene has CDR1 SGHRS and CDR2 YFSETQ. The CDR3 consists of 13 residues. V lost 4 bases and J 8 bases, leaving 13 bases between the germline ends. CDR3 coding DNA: TGCGCCAGCAGCCGGAGGGGCACCGATGAGCAGTTCTTC. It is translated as CASSRRGTDEQFF.

CDR3 sequence reads: CAIRDPTGTDTQYF. The CDR3 coding sequence is TGTGCCATCAGGGACCCCACCGGGACAGATACGCAGTATTTT. The chain joins TRBV10-3 to TRBJ2-3; no clear D. There are 14 residues in the CDR3. Germline CDR1 is ENHRY and CDR2 is SYGVKD. V shed 6 bases and J shed 3 bases, with 13 bases lying between them.

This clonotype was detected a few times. The CDR3 region has the DNA TGCAGGCCCGGCTGGGACGGCCAAGAGACCCAGTACTTC. Translated: CRPGWDGQETQYF. The chain is built from TRBV20-1 and TRBJ2-5, with D perhaps TRBD1 or TRBD2 (5 bases each). Germline-derived CDR1 and CDR2 are DFQATT and SNEGSKA (reference sequence). The CDR3 has 13 residues.

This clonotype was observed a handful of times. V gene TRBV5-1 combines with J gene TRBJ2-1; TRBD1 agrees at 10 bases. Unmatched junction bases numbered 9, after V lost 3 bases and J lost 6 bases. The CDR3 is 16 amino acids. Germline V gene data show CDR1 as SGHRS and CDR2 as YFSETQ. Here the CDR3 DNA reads TGCGCCAGCAGCTCCGGTTGGGACAGGGGACGCAATGAGCAGTTCTTC. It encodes CASSSGWDRGRNEQFF. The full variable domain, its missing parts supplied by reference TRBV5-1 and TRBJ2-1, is KAGVTQTPRYLIKTRGQQVTLSCSPISGHRSVSWYQQTPGQGLQFLFEYFSETQRNKGNFPGRFSGRQFSNSRSEMNVSTLELGDSALYLCASSSGWDRGRNEQFFGPGTRLTVL.

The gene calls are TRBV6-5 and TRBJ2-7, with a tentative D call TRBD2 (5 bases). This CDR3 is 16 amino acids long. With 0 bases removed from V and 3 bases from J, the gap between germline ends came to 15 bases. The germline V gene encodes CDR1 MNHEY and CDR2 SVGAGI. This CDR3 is CASSYSRVSEVYEQYF. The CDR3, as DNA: TGTGCCAGCAGTTACTCGAGGGTCTCGGAGGTCTACGAGCAGTACTTC.

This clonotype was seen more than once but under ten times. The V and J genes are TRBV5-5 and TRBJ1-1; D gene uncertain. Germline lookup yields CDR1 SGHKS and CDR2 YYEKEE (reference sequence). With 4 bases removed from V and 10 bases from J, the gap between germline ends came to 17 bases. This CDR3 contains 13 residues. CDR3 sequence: CASSDQPAIGAFF. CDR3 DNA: TGTGCCAGCAGCGATCAGCCGGCTATAGGAGCTTTCTTT.

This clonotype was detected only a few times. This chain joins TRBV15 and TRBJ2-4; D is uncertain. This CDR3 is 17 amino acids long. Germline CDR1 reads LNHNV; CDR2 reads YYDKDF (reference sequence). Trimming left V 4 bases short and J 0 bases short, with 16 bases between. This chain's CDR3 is CATSIWTLRVAKNIQYF. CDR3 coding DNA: TGTGCCACCAGCATTTGGACCCTCCGGGTAGCCAAAAACATTCAGTACTTC.